The rows below give T cell receptor beta chains drawn from one sample of a study of OX40 agonist ivuxolimab in advanced cancers. Clones were sequenced by immunoSEQ multiplex PCR, and TCRdb holds only the in-frame ones, with some missing. The data show about 27,000 clones, with about 76% seen just once and about 32% held by the top ten. Material: CD4+ or CD8+ T cells sorted from blood, obtained in a trial of the OX40 agonist ivuxolimab. These receptors all stem from an adult with an advanced solid tumor such as melanoma, head and neck, liver or kidney cancer. Each CDR3 is given with its conserved first and last residue. The D gene is left open where the match is weak. Expanded clones are given a class, and other clones once, few, many or no size at all.

DNA: TGCAGCGTTATCGAAGGGCCAACCGAACTATATCACTATGGCTACACCTTC
CDR3: CSVIEGPTELYHYGYTF
J: TRBJ1-2
V: TRBV29-1
D: .
size: once
length: 17

DNA: TGTGCCAGCAGTCCACCTAGCGGGGGCTCCTACAATGAGCAGTTCTTC
CDR3: CASSPPSGGSYNEQFF
J: TRBJ2-1
V: TRBV7-9
D: TRBD2
size: .
length: 16

DNA: TGTGCCATCAGTGAAGCGGGACAGGGGTCCTACGAGCAGTACTTC
CDR3: CAISEAGQGSYEQYF
J: TRBJ2-7
V: TRBV10-3
D: TRBD1
size: few
length: 15

DNA: TGTGCCAGCAGACAGGGAAACAATCAGCCCCAGCATTTT
CDR3: CASRQGNNQPQHF
J: TRBJ1-5
V: TRBV6-5
D: .
size: .
length: 13

DNA: TGTGCCAGCAGCACACCCTCAACAGGGGCCTCTGGAAACACCATATATTTT
CDR3: CASSTPSTGASGNTIYF
J: TRBJ1-3
V: TRBV9
D: TRBD1
size: .
length: 17

DNA: TGTGCCAGCAGCTTAGACTGGTACGAGCAGTACTTC
CDR3: CASSLDWYEQYF
J: TRBJ2-7
V: TRBV7-9
D: .
size: .
length: 12

DNA: TGCGCCAGCACTCCCGGCGACAGCTCCTATAATTCACCCCTCCACTTT
CDR3: CASTPGDSSYNSPLHF
J: TRBJ1-6
V: TRBV4-1
D: .
size: .
length: 16

DNA: TGTGCCAGCAGCCCGGGACAGGGAGGTTATGAAAAACTGTTTTTT
CDR3: CASSPGQGGYEKLFF
J: TRBJ1-4
V: TRBV7-3
D: TRBD1
size: few
length: 15

DNA: TGTGCCTGGGACAGACAGGGAACGGGGAACACTGAAGCTTTCTTT
CDR3: CAWDRQGTGNTEAFF
J: TRBJ1-1
V: TRBV30
D: TRBD1
size: .
length: 15

DNA: TGTGCCAGCAGCTTAGCGGGACAGGTCCACGAGCAGTACTTC
CDR3: CASSLAGQVHEQYF
J: TRBJ2-7
V: TRBV7-2
D: TRBD1
size: .
length: 14

DNA: TGTGCCAGCAGGGGTGGCGGCTCAGGGACACTAGCCAAAAACATTCAGTACTTC
CDR3: CASRGGGSGTLAKNIQYF
J: TRBJ2-4
V: TRBV5-6
D: .
size: .
length: 18

DNA: TGTGCCAGCAGTCTCAGGACAGGGATCTATGGCTACACCTTC
CDR3: CASSLRTGIYGYTF
J: TRBJ1-2
V: TRBV6-5
D: TRBD1
size: .
length: 14

DNA: TGTGCCAGCAGCTATACCGCTTACGAGCAGTACTTC
CDR3: CASSYTAYEQYF
J: TRBJ2-7
V: TRBV7-9
D: .
size: .
length: 12

DNA: TGTGCCAGCAGCCTAAACGGACAGGGGGCTTATGACGTTCAGTACTTC
CDR3: CASSLNGQGAYDVQYF
J: TRBJ2-4
V: TRBV11-2
D: TRBD1
size: .
length: 16

DNA: TGTGCCAGCAGTGCATACAGGGGTTCGAACTATGGCTACACCTTC
CDR3: CASSAYRGSNYGYTF
J: TRBJ1-2
V: TRBV25-1
D: TRBD1
size: .
length: 15

DNA: TGCGCCAGCAGCCAAAATGAGCAGTTCTTC
CDR3: CASSQNEQFF
J: TRBJ2-1
V: TRBV4-1
D: .
size: .
length: 10

DNA: TGTGCCAGCAGCTCCCGGGCCAGGGGGTACAATGAGCAGTTCTTC
CDR3: CASSSRARGYNEQFF
J: TRBJ2-1
V: TRBV5-6
D: TRBD1
size: .
length: 15

DNA: TGTGCTAGTGGTCCTCCGGGACAGGGGGCCGGCACCGGGGAGCTGTTTTTT
CDR3: CASGPPGQGAGTGELFF
J: TRBJ2-2
V: TRBV12-5
D: TRBD1
size: .
length: 17

DNA: TGTGCCAGCAGCCCGGACAGGGACCAAGAGACCCAGTACTTC
CDR3: CASSPDRDQETQYF
J: TRBJ2-5
V: TRBV5-4
D: TRBD1
size: .
length: 14

DNA: TGTGCCAGCAGTCCCGGCAGCTCCTACGAGCAGTACTTC
CDR3: CASSPGSSYEQYF
J: TRBJ2-7
V: TRBV6-5
D: .
size: few
length: 13

DNA: TGTGCCAGCAGTTTAGGCGTTAGCTCTAGCACAGATACGCAGTATTTT
CDR3: CASSLGVSSSTDTQYF
J: TRBJ2-3
V: TRBV28
D: .
size: .
length: 16

DNA: TGCGCCAGCAGTGTGGCGGGGCAATCCCTCCACTTT
CDR3: CASSVAGQSLHF
J: TRBJ1-6
V: TRBV4-1
D: .
size: .
length: 12

DNA: TGTGCCAGCAGTCAAGGTACCGACAGGGGGCTTGGCTACACCTTC
CDR3: CASSQGTDRGLGYTF
J: TRBJ1-2
V: TRBV13
D: TRBD1
size: .
length: 15

DNA: TGCGCCAGCAGCTTGGCTGCAGGAGGCTACTATGGCTACACCTTC
CDR3: CASSLAAGGYYGYTF
J: TRBJ1-2
V: TRBV5-1
D: .
size: .
length: 15

DNA: TGTGCCAGCAGTGAAACGTTTAGGACCTTAGGGTTAAGTAGCACAGATACGCAGTATTTT
CDR3: CASSETFRTLGLSSTDTQYF
J: TRBJ2-3
V: TRBV2
D: .
size: .
length: 20

DNA: TGTGCCACCAGCAGACTAGCGGAGACGCCCTACGAGCAGTACTTC
CDR3: CATSRLAETPYEQYF
J: TRBJ2-7
V: TRBV15
D: TRBD2
size: .
length: 15

DNA: TGTGCCAGCAGCCGGACAGGAAACAATTCACCCCTCCACTTT
CDR3: CASSRTGNNSPLHF
J: TRBJ1-6
V: TRBV11-2
D: TRBD1
size: .
length: 14

DNA: TGTGCCAGCAGCGCCCACTCCTTACCGGGACTAGCGGGAGAAGAGCAGTTCTTC
CDR3: CASSAHSLPGLAGEEQFF
J: TRBJ2-1
V: TRBV9
D: TRBD2
size: .
length: 18

DNA: TGTGCCAGCAGCTTGCCCCGGGCGGCTGAGGTCACAGATACGCAGTATTTT
CDR3: CASSLPRAAEVTDTQYF
J: TRBJ2-3
V: TRBV11-1
D: .
size: .
length: 17

DNA: TGTGCCAGCAGCGATCAGGGTTATAATGAAAAACTGTTTTTT
CDR3: CASSDQGYNEKLFF
J: TRBJ1-4
V: TRBV28
D: .
size: once
length: 14

DNA: TGTGCCAGCAGCGTAGGGCCCGGGACGGATTACGAGCAGTACTTC
CDR3: CASSVGPGTDYEQYF
J: TRBJ2-7
V: TRBV9
D: .
size: .
length: 15

DNA: TGTGCCTGGAGTGTGGGGGGATCGAACACTGAAGCTTTCTTT
CDR3: CAWSVGGSNTEAFF
J: TRBJ1-1
V: TRBV30
D: .
size: .
length: 14

DNA: TGTGCCAGCAGTTTCTCCCGGGACTCATACTATGGCTACACCTTC
CDR3: CASSFSRDSYYGYTF
J: TRBJ1-2
V: TRBV28
D: .
size: few
length: 15

DNA: TGTGCCAGCTCACCACCGGGACTAGCCCTACACACAGATACGCAGTATTTT
CDR3: CASSPPGLALHTDTQYF
J: TRBJ2-3
V: TRBV18
D: TRBD2
size: .
length: 17

DNA: TGTGCCAGCAGGGAACTAGCGGGGGTGTACAATGAGCAGTTCTTC
CDR3: CASRELAGVYNEQFF
J: TRBJ2-1
V: TRBV28
D: TRBD2
size: .
length: 15

DNA: TGTGCCAGCAGCTTAACTTGGGCTTCAACAGATACGCAGTATTTT
CDR3: CASSLTWASTDTQYF
J: TRBJ2-3
V: TRBV11-2
D: .
size: once
length: 15

DNA: TGCGCCAGCAGCCAAGGAGATAGCGGGGTCTACGAGCAGTACTTC
CDR3: CASSQGDSGVYEQYF
J: TRBJ2-7
V: TRBV4-1
D: TRBD2
size: .
length: 15

DNA: TGTGCCAGCAGTGTTTGGGGGGGGTATGAGCAGTTCTTC
CDR3: CASSVWGGYEQFF
J: TRBJ2-1
V: TRBV6-1
D: TRBD2
size: .
length: 13

DNA: TGCGCCAGCAGCCACGCCGGTCTTAGTCCCATAACAGATACGCAGTATTTT
CDR3: CASSHAGLSPITDTQYF
J: TRBJ2-3
V: TRBV4-1
D: .
size: .
length: 17

DNA: TGCGCCAGCAGCCAGGGTCCGGTGAGGACTGAAGCTTTCTTT
CDR3: CASSQGPVRTEAFF
J: TRBJ1-1
V: TRBV4-1
D: .
size: .
length: 14

DNA: TGTGCCAGCAGCCAGGGGACAGGGGGCGGCTATGGCTACACCTTC
CDR3: CASSQGTGGGYGYTF
J: TRBJ1-2
V: TRBV5-6
D: TRBD1
size: .
length: 15

DNA: TGCGCCAGCAGCCAAGATGGTCAGGTAGACTATGGCTACACCTTC
CDR3: CASSQDGQVDYGYTF
J: TRBJ1-2
V: TRBV4-1
D: .
size: once
length: 15

DNA: TGTGCCAGCAGCTTTAGGCCCCAGGACACCACCTACGAGCAGTACTTC
CDR3: CASSFRPQDTTYEQYF
J: TRBJ2-7
V: TRBV7-9
D: .
size: .
length: 16

DNA: TGTGCCAGCAGCTTAGATGGCCTACACAATGAGCAGTTCTTC
CDR3: CASSLDGLHNEQFF
J: TRBJ2-1
V: TRBV5-7
D: .
size: once
length: 14

DNA: TGTGCCAGCAGCTTGACTAGCGGGAGGGCTGGGAATGAGCAGTTCTTC
CDR3: CASSLTSGRAGNEQFF
J: TRBJ2-1
V: TRBV11-2
D: TRBD2
size: .
length: 16

DNA: TGTGCCAGCAGCCAAGGGGCGGGGGCCTACGAGCAGTACTTC
CDR3: CASSQGAGAYEQYF
J: TRBJ2-7
V: TRBV9
D: TRBD2
size: .
length: 14

DNA: TGTGCCAGCAGCGCTGGACAGGTAAACACTGCTGAAGCTTTCTTT
CDR3: CASSAGQVNTAEAFF
J: TRBJ1-1
V: TRBV9
D: TRBD1
size: few
length: 15

DNA: TGTGCCTGGAGTTGGGGGACAGGGGAAAAACTGTTTTTT
CDR3: CAWSWGTGEKLFF
J: TRBJ1-4
V: TRBV30
D: TRBD1
size: .
length: 13

DNA: TGTGCCAGCAAACCCCCTGCCGGGCAAGAGACCCAGTACTTC
CDR3: CASKPPAGQETQYF
J: TRBJ2-5
V: TRBV6-5
D: .
size: .
length: 14

DNA: TGTGCCAGCAGCCTGAGCGGGCTCCAAGAGACCCAGTACTTC
CDR3: CASSLSGLQETQYF
J: TRBJ2-5
V: TRBV7-9
D: .
size: medium-sized
length: 14

DNA: TGTGCCAGCACCAAAGCAGGGGGTTCGACCTACGAGCAGTACTTC
CDR3: CASTKAGGSTYEQYF
J: TRBJ2-7
V: TRBV7-9
D: TRBD1
size: once
length: 15

DNA: TGTGCCAGCAGCCAAGGAAACCCTGTCGGGAGTCAATACAATGAGCAGTTCTTC
CDR3: CASSQGNPVGSQYNEQFF
J: TRBJ2-1
V: TRBV4-2
D: .
size: .
length: 18

DNA: TGTGCCAGCAGCCGTAGCGGGGGGGCCGGCTGGTACAATGAGCAGTTCTTC
CDR3: CASSRSGGAGWYNEQFF
J: TRBJ2-1
V: TRBV5-6
D: TRBD2
size: .
length: 17

DNA: TGTGCCAGAAGCCCGCCTCAAGGTGGTCCGGGGTCCATGAACACTGAAGCTTTCTTT
CDR3: CARSPPQGGPGSMNTEAFF
J: TRBJ1-1
V: TRBV5-3
D: .
size: .
length: 19

DNA: TGTGCCAGCAGCCCAGGCAGGAGCAATGAGCAGTTCTTC
CDR3: CASSPGRSNEQFF
J: TRBJ2-1
V: TRBV11-1
D: .
size: .
length: 13

DNA: TGTGCCAGCAGCGCCTACACAGATACGCAGTATTTT
CDR3: CASSAYTDTQYF
J: TRBJ2-3
V: TRBV9
D: .
size: .
length: 12

DNA: TGTGCCAGCAGTTCACAACACAGCTCCTACAATGAGCAGTTCTTC
CDR3: CASSSQHSSYNEQFF
J: TRBJ2-1
V: TRBV6-5
D: .
size: .
length: 15

DNA: TGTGCCAGCAGAGGGACGGGTCCTGATGCAGATACGCAGTATTTT
CDR3: CASRGTGPDADTQYF
J: TRBJ2-3
V: TRBV28
D: .
size: .
length: 15

DNA: TGCGCCAGCAGCTCCTCCGGGGATTTCCAAGAGACCCAGTACTTC
CDR3: CASSSSGDFQETQYF
J: TRBJ2-5
V: TRBV5-1
D: .
size: .
length: 15